This TCR beta chain is from a study of blood T cell repertoires in COVID-19. Study information: COVID-19 samples collected from the United States, Italy and Spain covered acute and convalescent phases. T cells, B-cell-depleted T cells, or PBMCs supplied cDNA or gDNA.

Per the original methods: Scientists estimated how many nucleated cells there were by amplifying reference gene primers. The protocol was immunoSEQ multiplex PCR, while the TCRdb copy is restricted to in-frame clones and leaves out a portion. V and J calls and clone size are given by that table; D and trimming were obtained from the DNA. This table has roughly 140,000 clones, about nine tenths appearing once. V was pared by 2 bases and J by 2 bases, with 9 bases of the junction left unmatched. The CDR3 is 17 amino acids. CDR1 and CDR2 (germline): SGHNT, YYREEE (reference sequence). The rearrangement joins TRBV5-4 to TRBJ1-1; 10 positions match TRBD1. Input material: peripheral blood. The TCR sequence derives from a human donor in a cohort sampled during active COVID-19. The chain's CDR3 is CASSLRQGANRNTEAFF. CDR3 DNA sequence: TGTGCCAGCAGCTTAAGACAGGGGGCGAATAGAAACACTGAAGCTTTCTTT.